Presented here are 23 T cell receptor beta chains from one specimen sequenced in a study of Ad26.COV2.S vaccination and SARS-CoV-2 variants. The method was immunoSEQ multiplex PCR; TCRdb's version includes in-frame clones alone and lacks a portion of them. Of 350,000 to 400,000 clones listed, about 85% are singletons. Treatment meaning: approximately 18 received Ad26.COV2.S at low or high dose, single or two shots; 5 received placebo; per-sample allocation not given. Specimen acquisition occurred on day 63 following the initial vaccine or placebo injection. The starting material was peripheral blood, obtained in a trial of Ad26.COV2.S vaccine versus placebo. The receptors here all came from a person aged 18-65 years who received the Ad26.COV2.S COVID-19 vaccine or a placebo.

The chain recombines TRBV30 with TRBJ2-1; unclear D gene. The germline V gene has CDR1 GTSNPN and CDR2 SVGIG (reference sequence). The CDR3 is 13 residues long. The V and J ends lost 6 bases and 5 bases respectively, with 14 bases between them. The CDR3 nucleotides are TGTGCCTGCCACACCACAGTTGACAATGAGCAGTTCTTC. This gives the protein CACHTTVDNEQFF.

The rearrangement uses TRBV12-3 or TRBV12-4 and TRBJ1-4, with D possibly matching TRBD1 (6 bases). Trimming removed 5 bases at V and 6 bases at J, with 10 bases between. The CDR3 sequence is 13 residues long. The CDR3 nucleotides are TGTGCCAGCAGTATCAACAGGGATGAAAAACTGTTTTTT. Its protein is CASSINRDEKLFF.

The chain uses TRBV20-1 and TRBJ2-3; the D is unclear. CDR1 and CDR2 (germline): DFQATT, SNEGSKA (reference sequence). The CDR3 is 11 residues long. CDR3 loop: CARANTDTQYF. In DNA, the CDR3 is TGCGCCCGGGCCAACACAGATACGCAGTATTTT.

CDR3 in amino acids: CATSRDAGQLNTEAFF. The CDR3 DNA reads TGTGCCACCAGCAGAGATGCGGGACAGCTGAACACTGAAGCTTTCTTT. The chain has TRBV15 and TRBJ1-1; TRBD1 matches at 7 bases. This CDR3 region has 16 residues. With V trimmed by 0 bases and J by 0 bases, 4 bases remained unmatched. Germline lookup yields CDR1 LNHNV and CDR2 YYDKDF (reference sequence).

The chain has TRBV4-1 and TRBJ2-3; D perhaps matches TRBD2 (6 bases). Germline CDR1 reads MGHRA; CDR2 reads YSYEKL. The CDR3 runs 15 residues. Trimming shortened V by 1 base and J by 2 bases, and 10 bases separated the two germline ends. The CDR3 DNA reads TGCGCCAGCAGCCAAGGGTGGAGGGACACAGATACGCAGTATTTT. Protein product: CASSQGWRDTDTQYF.

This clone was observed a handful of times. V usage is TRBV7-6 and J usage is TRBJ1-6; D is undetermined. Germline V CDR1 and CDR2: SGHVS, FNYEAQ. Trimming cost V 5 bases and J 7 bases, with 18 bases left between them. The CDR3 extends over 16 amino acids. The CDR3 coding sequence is TGTGCCAGCAGCCCCCGGGAGGCCCTTCCGAATTCACCCCTCCACTTT. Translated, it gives CASSPREALPNSPLHF.

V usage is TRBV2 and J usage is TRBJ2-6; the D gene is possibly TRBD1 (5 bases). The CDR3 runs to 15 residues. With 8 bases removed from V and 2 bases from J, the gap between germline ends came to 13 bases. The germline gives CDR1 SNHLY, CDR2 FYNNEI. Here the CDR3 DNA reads TGTGCCAGCTCCCTCCAGGGTGCTGGGGCCAACGTCCTGACTTTC. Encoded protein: CASSLQGAGANVLTF. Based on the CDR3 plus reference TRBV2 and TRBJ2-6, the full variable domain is EPEVTQTPSHQVTQMGQEVILRCVPISNHLYFYWYRQILGQKVEFLVSFYNNEISEKSEIFDDQFSVERPDGSNFTLKIRSTKLEDSAMYFCASSLQGAGANVLTFGAGSRLTVL.

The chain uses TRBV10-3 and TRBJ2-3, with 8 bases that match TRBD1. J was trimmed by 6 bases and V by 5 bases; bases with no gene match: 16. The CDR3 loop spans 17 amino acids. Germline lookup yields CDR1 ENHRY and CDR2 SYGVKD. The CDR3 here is CAISNSSGTGRGDTQYF. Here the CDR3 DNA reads TGTGCCATCAGTAATTCCTCCGGGACAGGCCGCGGGGATACGCAGTATTTT.

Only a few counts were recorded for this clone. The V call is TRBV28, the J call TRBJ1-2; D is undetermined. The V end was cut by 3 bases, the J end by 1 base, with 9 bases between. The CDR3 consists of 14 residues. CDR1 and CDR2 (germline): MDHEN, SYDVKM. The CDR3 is CASSLPANNYGYTF. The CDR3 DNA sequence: TGTGCCAGCAGTTTGCCAGCGAATAACTATGGCTACACCTTC.

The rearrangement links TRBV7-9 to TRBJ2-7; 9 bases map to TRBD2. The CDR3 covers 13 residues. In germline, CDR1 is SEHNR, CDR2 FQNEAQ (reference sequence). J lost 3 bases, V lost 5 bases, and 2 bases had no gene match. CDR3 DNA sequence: TGTGCCAGCAGCCAACTAGCGGGCTACGAGCAGTACTTC. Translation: CASSQLAGYEQYF.

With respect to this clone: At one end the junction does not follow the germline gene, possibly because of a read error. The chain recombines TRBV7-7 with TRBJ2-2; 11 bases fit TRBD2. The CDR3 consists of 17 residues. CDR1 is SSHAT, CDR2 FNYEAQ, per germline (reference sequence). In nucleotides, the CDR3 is TGTGCTAGCAGTAGGACTAGCGGGCCTACGAACACCGGGGAGCTGTTTTTT. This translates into CASSRTSGPTNTGELFF. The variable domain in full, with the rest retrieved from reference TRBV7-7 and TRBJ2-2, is GAGVSQSPRYKVTKRGQDVTLRCDPISSHATLYWYQQALGQGPEFLTYFNYEAQPDKSGLPSDRFSAERPEGSISTLTIQRTEQRDSAMYRCASSRTSGPTNTGELFFGEGSRLTVL.

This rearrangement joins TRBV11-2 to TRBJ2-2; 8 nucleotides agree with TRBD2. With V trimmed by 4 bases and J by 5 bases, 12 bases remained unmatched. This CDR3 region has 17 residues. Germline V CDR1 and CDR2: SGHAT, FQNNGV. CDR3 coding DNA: TGTGCCAGCAGCTGGCCCACGGGGGGGTTAAGTACCGGGGAGCTGTTTTTT. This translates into CASSWPTGGLSTGELFF.

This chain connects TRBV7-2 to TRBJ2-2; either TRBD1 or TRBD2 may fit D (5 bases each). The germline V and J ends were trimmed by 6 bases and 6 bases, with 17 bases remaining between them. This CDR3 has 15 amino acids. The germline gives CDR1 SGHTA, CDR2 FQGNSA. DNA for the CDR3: TGTGCCAGCAGACCCTCGGGACGAGCTTCCGGGGAGCTGTTTTTT. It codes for CASRPSGRASGELFF.

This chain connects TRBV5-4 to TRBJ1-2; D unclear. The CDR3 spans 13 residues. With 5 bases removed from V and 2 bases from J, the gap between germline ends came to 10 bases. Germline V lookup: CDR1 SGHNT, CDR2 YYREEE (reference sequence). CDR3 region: CASSPPTNYGYTF. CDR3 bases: TGTGCCAGCAGTCCTCCGACAAACTATGGCTACACCTTC.

CDR3 residues: CASSLGQNEKLFF. The CDR3 bases are TGCGCCAGCAGCTTGGGTCAGAATGAAAAACTGTTTTTT. This chain uses TRBV5-1 with TRBJ1-4; D remains unclear. This CDR3 has 13 residues. With 0 bases removed from V and 5 bases from J, the gap between germline ends came to 5 bases. Germline CDR1 SGHRS, CDR2 YFSETQ.

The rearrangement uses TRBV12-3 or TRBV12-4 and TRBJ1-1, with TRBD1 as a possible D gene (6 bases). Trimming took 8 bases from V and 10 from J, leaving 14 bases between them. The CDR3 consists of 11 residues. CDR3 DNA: TGTGCCAGCGGGGGGGGACATACAGCTTTCTTT. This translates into CASGGGHTAFF.

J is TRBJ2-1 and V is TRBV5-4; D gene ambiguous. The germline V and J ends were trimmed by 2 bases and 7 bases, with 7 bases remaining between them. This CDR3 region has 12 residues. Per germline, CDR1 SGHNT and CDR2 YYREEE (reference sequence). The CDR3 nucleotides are TGTGCCAGCAGCTTCGGGCAGAATGAGCAGTTCTTC. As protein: CASSFGQNEQFF.

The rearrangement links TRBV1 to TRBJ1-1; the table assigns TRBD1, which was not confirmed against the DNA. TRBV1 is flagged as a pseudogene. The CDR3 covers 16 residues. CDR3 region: CTSSQEGQGADTEAFF. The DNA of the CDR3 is TGCACCAGCAGCCAAGAGGGGCAGGGGGCCGACACTGAAGCTTTCTTT.

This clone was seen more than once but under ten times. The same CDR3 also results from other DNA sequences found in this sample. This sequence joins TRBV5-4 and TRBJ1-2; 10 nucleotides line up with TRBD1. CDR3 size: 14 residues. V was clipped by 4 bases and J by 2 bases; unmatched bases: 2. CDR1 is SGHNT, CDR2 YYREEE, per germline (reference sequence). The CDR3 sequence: CASSPGQGNYGYTF. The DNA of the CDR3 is TGTGCCAGCAGCCCGGGACAGGGGAACTATGGCTACACCTTC. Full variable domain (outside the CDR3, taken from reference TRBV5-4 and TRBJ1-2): ETGVTQSPTHLIKTRGQQVTLRCSSQSGHNTVSWYQQALGQGPQFIFQYYREEENGRGNFPPRFSGLQFPNYSSELNVNALELDDSALYLCASSPGQGNYGYTFGSGTRLTVV.

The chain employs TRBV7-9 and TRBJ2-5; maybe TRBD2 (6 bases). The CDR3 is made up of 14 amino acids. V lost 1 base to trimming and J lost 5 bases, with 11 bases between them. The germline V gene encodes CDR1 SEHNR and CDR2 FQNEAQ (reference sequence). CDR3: CASSLGGLWETQYF. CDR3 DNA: TGTGCCAGCAGCTTAGGGGGACTCTGGGAGACCCAGTACTTC.

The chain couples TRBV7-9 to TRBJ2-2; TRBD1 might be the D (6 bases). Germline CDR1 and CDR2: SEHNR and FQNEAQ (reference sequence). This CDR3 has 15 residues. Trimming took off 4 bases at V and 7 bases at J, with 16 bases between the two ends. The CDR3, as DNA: TGTGCCAGCAGCTCAGGGGTCCTTTTGTTCGGGGAGCTGTTTTTT. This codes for CASSSGVLLFGELFF.

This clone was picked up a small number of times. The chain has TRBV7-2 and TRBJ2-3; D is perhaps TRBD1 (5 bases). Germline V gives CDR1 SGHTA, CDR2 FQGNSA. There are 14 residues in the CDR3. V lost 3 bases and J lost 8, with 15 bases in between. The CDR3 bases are TGTGCCAGCAGCTTTGATAAGTTCAGGGTTACGCAGTATTTT. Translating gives CASSFDKFRVTQYF.

In nucleotides, the CDR3 is TGCGCCAGCAGCCAAGAGGGGACAGGATACTATGGCTACACCTTC. The encoded protein is CASSQEGTGYYGYTF. The chain is built from TRBV4-1 and TRBJ1-2; 8 bases line up with TRBD1. V lost 0 bases, J lost 3 bases, and 3 bases stayed unmatched. The CDR3 has 15 amino acids. Looked up from germline, CDR1 is MGHRA and CDR2 is YSYEKL.